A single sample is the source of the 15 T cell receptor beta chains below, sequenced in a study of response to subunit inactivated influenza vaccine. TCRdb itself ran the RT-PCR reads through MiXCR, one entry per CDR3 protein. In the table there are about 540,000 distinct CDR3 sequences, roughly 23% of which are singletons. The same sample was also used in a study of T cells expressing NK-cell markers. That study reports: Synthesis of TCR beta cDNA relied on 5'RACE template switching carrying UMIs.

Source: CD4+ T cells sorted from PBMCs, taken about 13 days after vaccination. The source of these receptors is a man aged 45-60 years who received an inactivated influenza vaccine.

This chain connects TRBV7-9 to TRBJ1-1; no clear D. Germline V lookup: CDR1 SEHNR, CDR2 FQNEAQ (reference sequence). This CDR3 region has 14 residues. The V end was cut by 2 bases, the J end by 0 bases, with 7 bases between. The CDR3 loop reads CASSLFAMNTEAFF. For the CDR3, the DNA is TGTGCCAGCAGCTTATTTGCCATGAACACTGAAGCTTTCTTT.

The CDR3, as DNA: TGTGCCAGCAGCTTAGCCTCTTTACCAGATACGCAGTATTTT. This sequence encodes CASSLASLPDTQYF. The chain recombines TRBV7-9 with TRBJ2-3; no clear D gene. The germline CDR1 and CDR2 sequences are SEHNR and FQNEAQ (reference sequence). The CDR3 covers 14 residues. V dropped 0 bases and J dropped 4 bases, with 8 bases sitting between them.

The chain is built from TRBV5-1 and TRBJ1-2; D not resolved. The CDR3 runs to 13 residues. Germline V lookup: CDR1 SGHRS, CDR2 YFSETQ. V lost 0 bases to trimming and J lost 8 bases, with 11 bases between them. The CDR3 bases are TGCGCCAGCAGCTTGGGCCCGGTGGAGGGCTACACCTTC. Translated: CASSLGPVEGYTF.

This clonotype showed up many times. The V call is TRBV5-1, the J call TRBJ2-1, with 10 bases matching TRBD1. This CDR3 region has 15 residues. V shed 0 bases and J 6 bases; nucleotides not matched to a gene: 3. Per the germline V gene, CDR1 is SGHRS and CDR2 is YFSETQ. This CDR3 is CASSLGQGAINEQFF. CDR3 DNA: TGCGCCAGCAGCTTGGGACAGGGGGCTATCAATGAGCAGTTCTTC. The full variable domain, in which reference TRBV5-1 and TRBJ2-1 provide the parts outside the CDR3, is KAGVTQTPRYLIKTRGQQVTLSCSPISGHRSVSWYQQTPGQGLQFLFEYFSETQRNKGNFPGRFSGRQFSNSRSEMNVSTLELGDSALYLCASSLGQGAINEQFFGPGTRLTVL.

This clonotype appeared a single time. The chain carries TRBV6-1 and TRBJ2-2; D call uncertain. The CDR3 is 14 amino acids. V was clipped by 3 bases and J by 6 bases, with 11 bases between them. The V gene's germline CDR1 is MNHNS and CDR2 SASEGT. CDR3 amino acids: CASSEPSPSGELFF. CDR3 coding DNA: TGTGCCAGCAGTGAGCCTTCCCCTTCCGGGGAGCTGTTTTTT.

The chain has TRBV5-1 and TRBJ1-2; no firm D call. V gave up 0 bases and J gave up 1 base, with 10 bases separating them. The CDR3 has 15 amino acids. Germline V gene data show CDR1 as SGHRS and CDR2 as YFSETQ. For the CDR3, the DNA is TGCGCCAGCAGCTTGGCTCCAGGAGTTAACTATGGCTACACCTTC. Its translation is CASSLAPGVNYGYTF.

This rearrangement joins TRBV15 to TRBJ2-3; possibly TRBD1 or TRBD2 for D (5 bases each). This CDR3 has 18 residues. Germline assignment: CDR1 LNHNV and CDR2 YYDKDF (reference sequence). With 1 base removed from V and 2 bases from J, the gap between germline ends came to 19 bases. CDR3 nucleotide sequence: TGTGCCACCAGCAGAGTCCCCGGGGCGAGCAGGGTCACAGATACGCAGTATTTT. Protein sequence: CATSRVPGASRVTDTQYF.

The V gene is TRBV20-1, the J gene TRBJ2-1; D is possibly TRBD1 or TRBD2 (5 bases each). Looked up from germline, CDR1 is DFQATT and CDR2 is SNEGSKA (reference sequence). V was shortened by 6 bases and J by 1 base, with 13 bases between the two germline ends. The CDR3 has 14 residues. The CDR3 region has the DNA TGCAGTGCCTACGAGGGACGTTCCTACAATGAGCAGTTCTTC. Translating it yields CSAYEGRSYNEQFF.

CDR3: CASSQASGTLSSYEQYF. For the CDR3, the DNA is TGCGCCAGCAGCCAAGCCTCCGGGACGCTTTCTTCCTACGAGCAGTACTTC. This sequence joins TRBV4-3 and TRBJ2-7; D is possibly TRBD1 or TRBD2 (5 bases each). There are 17 residues in the CDR3. Trimming took off 1 base at V and 1 base at J, with 17 bases between the two ends. CDR1 is LGHNA, CDR2 YSLEER, per germline.

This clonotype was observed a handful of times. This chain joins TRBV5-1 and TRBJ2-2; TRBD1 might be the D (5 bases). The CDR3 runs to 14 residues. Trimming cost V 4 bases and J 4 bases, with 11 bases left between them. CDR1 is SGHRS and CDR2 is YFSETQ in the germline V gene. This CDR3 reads CASSVLTVTGELFF. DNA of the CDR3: TGCGCCAGCAGCGTACTGACAGTCACCGGGGAGCTGTTTTTT.

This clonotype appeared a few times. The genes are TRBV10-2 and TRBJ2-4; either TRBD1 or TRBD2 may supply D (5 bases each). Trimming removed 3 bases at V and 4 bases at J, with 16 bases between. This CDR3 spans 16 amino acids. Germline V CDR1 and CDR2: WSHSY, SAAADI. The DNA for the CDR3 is TGCGCCAGCAGTGAATACGAGGGATCAGGGAAAAACATTCAGTACTTC. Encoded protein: CASSEYEGSGKNIQYF.

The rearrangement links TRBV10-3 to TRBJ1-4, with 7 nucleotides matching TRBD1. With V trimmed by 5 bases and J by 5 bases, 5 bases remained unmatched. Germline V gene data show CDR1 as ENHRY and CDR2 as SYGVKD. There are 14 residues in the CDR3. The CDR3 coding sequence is TGTGCCATCAGTCCGGGACAGATGAATGAAAAACTGTTTTTT. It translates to CAISPGQMNEKLFF.

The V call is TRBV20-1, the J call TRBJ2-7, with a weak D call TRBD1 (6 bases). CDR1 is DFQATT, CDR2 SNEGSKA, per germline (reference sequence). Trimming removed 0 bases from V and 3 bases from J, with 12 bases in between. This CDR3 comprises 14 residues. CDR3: CSARDAQGDYEQYF. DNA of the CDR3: TGCAGTGCTAGAGATGCACAGGGAGACTACGAGCAGTACTTC.

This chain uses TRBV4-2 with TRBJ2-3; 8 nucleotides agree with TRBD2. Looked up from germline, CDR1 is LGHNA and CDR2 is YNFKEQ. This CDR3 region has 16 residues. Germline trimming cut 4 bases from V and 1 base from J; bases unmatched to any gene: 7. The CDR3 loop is CASSPNPAGGTDTQYF. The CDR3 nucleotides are TGTGCCAGCAGCCCGAACCCAGCGGGGGGCACAGATACGCAGTATTTT.

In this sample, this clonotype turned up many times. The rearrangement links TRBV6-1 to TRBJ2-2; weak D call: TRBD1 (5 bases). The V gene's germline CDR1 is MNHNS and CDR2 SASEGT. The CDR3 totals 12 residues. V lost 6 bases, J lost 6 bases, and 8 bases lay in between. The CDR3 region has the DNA TGTGCCAGCAGGGCCAGGGCCGGGGAGCTGTTTTTT. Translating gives CASRARAGELFF.